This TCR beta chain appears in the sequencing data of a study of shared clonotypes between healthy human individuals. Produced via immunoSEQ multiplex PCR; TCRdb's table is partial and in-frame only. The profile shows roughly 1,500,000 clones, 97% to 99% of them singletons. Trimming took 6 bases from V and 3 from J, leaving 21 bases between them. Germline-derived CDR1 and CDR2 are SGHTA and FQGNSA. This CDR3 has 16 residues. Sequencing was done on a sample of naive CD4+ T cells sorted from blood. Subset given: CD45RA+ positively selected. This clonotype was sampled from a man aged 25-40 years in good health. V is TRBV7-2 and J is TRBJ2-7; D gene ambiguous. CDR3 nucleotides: TGTGCCAGCAGTCATACCTTGCGAGCCAAGATCTACGAGCAGTACTTC. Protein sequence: CASSHTLRAKIYEQYF.